This TCR beta chain was profiled in a study of human T cells and chemical hapten exposure. Time point noted: pre-sensitization, week 0. Regarding treatment: therapeutic diphenylcyclopropenone sensitization with weekly scalp DPC. Extraction yielded total RNA from whole blood (unfractionated). MiXCR, run by TCRdb on the RACE reads, gives a single entry per CDR3 protein. This sample has under 90,000 distinct CDR3 sequences, with 9.6% found just once. Per germline, CDR1 SGHDN and CDR2 FVKESK. The V end lost 0 bases, the J end lost 6 bases, and 13 bases lay between the germline ends. CDR3 size: 15 residues.

Here the sequenced sample was whole blood, taken in connection with sensitization to the hapten diphenylcyclopropenone (DPC). This chain uses TRBV14 with TRBJ2-3, with D unclear. This clonotype was sampled from a woman aged 40 to 50 with alopecia areata. Some clones in this sample may be carry-over from other donors' samples. Written as DNA, the CDR3 is TGTGCCAGCAGCCAAGAGAACCCCGGCCTGGATACGCAGTATTTT. It yields the protein CASSQENPGLDTQYF.